These T cell receptor beta chains were read from a single sample in a study of T cell responses to AZD1222 COVID-19 vaccine. The data were produced by immunoSEQ multiplex PCR, yet TCRdb's version contains in-frame clones alone and is incomplete. The sample lists some 160,000 clones; more than 90% were seen once. The sample in question was peripheral blood, obtained on day 0 of AZD1222 vaccination. The receptors originated from an adult in good health. The CDR3 runs from the conserved cysteine through the conserved F or W. Fields, in order: D gene, J gene, clone size, V gene, CDR3 protein, CDR3 DNA. A D gene is named only where the DNA matches it firmly. Size is stated for part of the rows, as once, few or many counts, or as a class when the clone is expanded.

d_call: .; j_call: TRBJ1-2; clone_size: .; v_call: TRBV6-2/TRBV6-3; cdr3_aa: CASSSQGAGYGYTF; cdr3_nt: TGTGCCAGCAGTTCACAGGGAGCGGGCTATGGCTACACCTTC
d_call: TRBD2; j_call: TRBJ2-4; clone_size: .; v_call: TRBV19; cdr3_aa: CASSIEAASGDVAKNIQYF; cdr3_nt: TGTGCCAGTAGTATAGAGGCGGCTAGCGGGGATGTAGCCAAAAACATTCAGTACTTC
d_call: .; j_call: TRBJ1-5; clone_size: once; v_call: TRBV24-1; cdr3_aa: CATSDLKPRQEESGNQPQHF; cdr3_nt: TGTGCCACCAGTGATTTAAAGCCCAGACAGGAAGAGAGTGGCAATCAGCCCCAGCATTTT
d_call: .; j_call: TRBJ2-2; clone_size: .; v_call: TRBV7-2; cdr3_aa: CASSLAGTRTGELFF; cdr3_nt: TGTGCCAGCAGCTTAGCAGGGACGAGGACCGGGGAGCTGTTTTTT
d_call: .; j_call: TRBJ1-1; clone_size: once; v_call: TRBV7-6; cdr3_aa: CASRATGNTEAFF; cdr3_nt: TGTGCCAGCCGTGCGACGGGAAATACTGAAGCTTTCTTT
d_call: TRBD1; j_call: TRBJ1-5; clone_size: .; v_call: TRBV19; cdr3_aa: CASSRQGPSNQPQHF; cdr3_nt: TGTGCCAGTAGTAGACAGGGTCCTAGCAATCAGCCCCAGCATTTT
d_call: TRBD1; j_call: TRBJ2-2; clone_size: .; v_call: TRBV15; cdr3_aa: CAIRQGSADTGELFF; cdr3_nt: TGTGCCATTAGACAGGGGTCGGCTGACACCGGGGAGCTGTTTTTT
d_call: .; j_call: TRBJ1-1; clone_size: .; v_call: TRBV7-6; cdr3_aa: CASSLRVPTMNTEAFF; cdr3_nt: TGTGCCAGCAGCTTAAGGGTCCCGACCATGAACACTGAAGCTTTCTTT
d_call: .; j_call: TRBJ1-6; clone_size: .; v_call: TRBV2; cdr3_aa: CASSRTGLYNSPLHF; cdr3_nt: TGTGCCAGCAGTAGAACGGGGTTATATAATTCACCCCTCCACTTT
d_call: TRBD1; j_call: TRBJ1-2; clone_size: .; v_call: TRBV5-1; cdr3_aa: CASSLTGTGPNYGYTF; cdr3_nt: TGCGCCAGCAGCTTAACCGGGACAGGGCCCAACTATGGCTACACCTTC
d_call: .; j_call: TRBJ1-1; clone_size: .; v_call: TRBV5-1; cdr3_aa: CASSFGSGLVERAFF; cdr3_nt: TGCGCCAGCAGCTTTGGGTCGGGGTTGGTCGAGAGAGCTTTCTTT
d_call: .; j_call: TRBJ2-2; clone_size: .; v_call: TRBV4-2; cdr3_aa: CASSQGTTRGELFF; cdr3_nt: TGTGCCAGCAGCCAAGGGACAACGCGCGGGGAGCTGTTTTTT
d_call: TRBD2; j_call: TRBJ2-3; clone_size: .; v_call: TRBV10-3; cdr3_aa: CAISGRERTDTQYF; cdr3_nt: TGTGCCATCAGTGGGCGGGAGAGGACAGATACGCAGTATTTT
d_call: TRBD1; j_call: TRBJ2-7; clone_size: .; v_call: TRBV9; cdr3_aa: CASSVDSDRAIYEQYF; cdr3_nt: TGTGCCAGCAGCGTAGATTCGGACAGGGCGATCTACGAGCAGTACTTC
d_call: TRBD2; j_call: TRBJ2-1; clone_size: .; v_call: TRBV18; cdr3_aa: CASSPLDSGANEQFF; cdr3_nt: TGTGCCAGCTCACCCCTCGATAGCGGGGCCAATGAGCAGTTCTTC
d_call: .; j_call: TRBJ1-2; clone_size: .; v_call: TRBV20-1; cdr3_aa: CSARDNYGYTF; cdr3_nt: TGCAGTGCGAGGGATAACTATGGCTACACCTTC
d_call: .; j_call: TRBJ2-5; clone_size: .; v_call: TRBV7-2; cdr3_aa: CASSQTGLRETQYF; cdr3_nt: TGTGCCAGCAGCCAAACAGGGTTACGAGAGACCCAGTACTTC
d_call: TRBD1; j_call: TRBJ1-5; clone_size: .; v_call: TRBV4-1; cdr3_aa: CASSQVQGAMAQPQHF; cdr3_nt: TGCGCCAGCAGCCAAGTACAGGGGGCAATGGCTCAGCCCCAGCATTTT
d_call: .; j_call: TRBJ2-3; clone_size: .; v_call: TRBV6-6; cdr3_aa: CASSYPGGDTDTQYF; cdr3_nt: TGTGCCAGCAGTTACCCGGGGGGCGACACAGATACGCAGTATTTT
d_call: .; j_call: TRBJ2-1; clone_size: .; v_call: TRBV7-9; cdr3_aa: CASILAVGNEQFF; cdr3_nt: TGTGCCAGCATTCTAGCCGTAGGCAATGAGCAGTTCTTC
d_call: .; j_call: TRBJ1-3; clone_size: .; v_call: TRBV19; cdr3_aa: CASSEYSGNTIYF; cdr3_nt: TGTGCCAGTAGCGAGTACTCTGGAAACACCATATATTTT
d_call: .; j_call: TRBJ1-1; clone_size: .; v_call: TRBV15; cdr3_aa: CATSRNGWTEAFF; cdr3_nt: TGTGCCACCAGCAGAAACGGATGGACTGAAGCTTTCTTT
d_call: TRBD1; j_call: TRBJ2-7; clone_size: .; v_call: TRBV12-5; cdr3_aa: CASGLVLGQGPYEQYF; cdr3_nt: TGTGCTAGTGGTTTGGTACTGGGACAGGGACCCTACGAGCAGTACTTC
d_call: .; j_call: TRBJ2-7; clone_size: .; v_call: TRBV5-4; cdr3_aa: CASSLGWGFQQYF; cdr3_nt: TGTGCCAGCAGCTTGGGGTGGGGGTTTCAGCAGTACTTC
d_call: .; j_call: TRBJ2-5; clone_size: .; v_call: TRBV18; cdr3_aa: CASSRYQETQYF; cdr3_nt: TGTGCCAGCTCCCGGTACCAAGAGACCCAGTACTTC
d_call: .; j_call: TRBJ1-5; clone_size: .; v_call: TRBV6-2/TRBV6-3; cdr3_aa: CASSYYQGKGQPQHF; cdr3_nt: TGTGCCAGCAGTTACTACCAGGGGAAGGGACAGCCCCAGCATTTT
d_call: .; j_call: TRBJ1-1; clone_size: .; v_call: TRBV19; cdr3_aa: CASSTPTYGAEAFF; cdr3_nt: TGTGCCAGTAGTACCCCGACGTATGGGGCCGAAGCTTTCTTT
d_call: TRBD1; j_call: TRBJ1-4; clone_size: .; v_call: TRBV2; cdr3_aa: CASKNRDSTTTNEKLFF; cdr3_nt: TGTGCCAGCAAGAACAGGGACAGCACGACAACTAATGAAAAACTGTTTTTT
d_call: TRBD1; j_call: TRBJ2-1; clone_size: .; v_call: TRBV6-5; cdr3_aa: CASSSQGTGKNEQFF; cdr3_nt: TGTGCCAGCAGTTCCCAGGGGACAGGGAAGAATGAGCAGTTCTTC
d_call: TRBD1; j_call: TRBJ1-2; clone_size: .; v_call: TRBV4-1; cdr3_aa: CASSHLGRGSYGYTF; cdr3_nt: TGCGCCAGCAGCCACCTCGGCAGGGGGTCCTATGGCTACACCTTC
d_call: TRBD1; j_call: TRBJ1-2; clone_size: .; v_call: TRBV6-5; cdr3_aa: CASSYSTDRGSGYTF; cdr3_nt: TGTGCCAGCAGTTACTCCACAGACAGGGGGAGTGGCTACACCTTC
d_call: .; j_call: TRBJ2-5; clone_size: .; v_call: TRBV28; cdr3_aa: CASSSIGGVKTQYF; cdr3_nt: TGTGCCAGCAGCAGCATTGGAGGGGTAAAGACCCAGTACTTC
d_call: .; j_call: TRBJ2-3; clone_size: .; v_call: TRBV6-5; cdr3_aa: CASSDSGSTDTQYF; cdr3_nt: TGTGCCAGCAGTGACTCAGGGTCCACAGATACGCAGTATTTT
d_call: TRBD1; j_call: TRBJ2-3; clone_size: .; v_call: TRBV29-1; cdr3_aa: CSVRDSRTDTQYF; cdr3_nt: TGCAGCGTTCGGGACAGTCGCACAGATACGCAGTATTTT
d_call: .; j_call: TRBJ2-2; clone_size: .; v_call: TRBV6-5; cdr3_aa: CASSLTGPLIGELFF; cdr3_nt: TGTGCCAGCAGCTTAACCGGGCCCTTAATCGGGGAGCTGTTTTTT
d_call: .; j_call: TRBJ2-1; clone_size: .; v_call: TRBV11-2; cdr3_aa: CASSLTGTAYDEQFF; cdr3_nt: TGTGCCAGCAGCCTTACAGGGACCGCGTACGATGAGCAGTTCTTC
d_call: .; j_call: TRBJ2-5; clone_size: .; v_call: TRBV12-3/TRBV12-4; cdr3_aa: CASSPRETQYF; cdr3_nt: TGTGCCAGCAGTCCCCGAGAGACCCAGTACTTC
d_call: .; j_call: TRBJ1-2; clone_size: .; v_call: TRBV28; cdr3_aa: CASSSGPTNSNYGYTF; cdr3_nt: TGTGCCAGCAGTTCCGGCCCGACAAATTCTAACTATGGCTACACCTTC
d_call: .; j_call: TRBJ1-5; clone_size: .; v_call: TRBV2; cdr3_aa: CASSAASNQPQHF; cdr3_nt: TGTGCCAGCAGTGCGGCGAGCAATCAGCCCCAGCATTTT
d_call: TRBD1; j_call: TRBJ2-2; clone_size: .; v_call: TRBV2; cdr3_aa: CASSFYSKGQKVHTGELFF; cdr3_nt: TGTGCCAGCAGTTTTTATTCCAAGGGACAGAAAGTTCACACCGGGGAGCTGTTTTTT
d_call: TRBD2; j_call: TRBJ2-1; clone_size: .; v_call: TRBV6-1; cdr3_aa: CASSEDTGTSSYNEQFF; cdr3_nt: TGTGCCAGCAGTGAGGACACCGGGACTAGCAGCTACAATGAGCAGTTCTTC
d_call: .; j_call: TRBJ1-5; clone_size: .; v_call: TRBV10-2; cdr3_aa: CASKARGDQPQHF; cdr3_nt: TGCGCCAGCAAGGCCAGGGGCGATCAGCCCCAGCATTTT
d_call: .; j_call: TRBJ2-3; clone_size: .; v_call: TRBV5-5; cdr3_aa: CASSLRAPSTDTQYF; cdr3_nt: TGTGCCAGCAGCTTGCGGGCCCCAAGCACAGATACGCAGTATTTT
d_call: .; j_call: TRBJ2-3; clone_size: .; v_call: TRBV11-3; cdr3_aa: CASSLRFADTQYF; cdr3_nt: TGTGCCAGCAGCCTCCGTTTCGCAGATACGCAGTATTTT
d_call: .; j_call: TRBJ2-6; clone_size: .; v_call: TRBV19; cdr3_aa: CASSQGRGGSGSGANVLTF; cdr3_nt: TGTGCCAGTAGCCAAGGGAGAGGGGGGTCTGGGTCTGGGGCCAACGTCCTGACTTTC
d_call: .; j_call: TRBJ1-5; clone_size: .; v_call: TRBV2; cdr3_aa: CASRKQGFSNQPQHF; cdr3_nt: TGTGCCAGCAGGAAACAGGGTTTTAGCAATCAGCCCCAGCATTTT
d_call: .; j_call: TRBJ1-1; clone_size: .; v_call: TRBV7-9; cdr3_aa: CASSRRDFDTEAFF; cdr3_nt: TGTGCCAGCAGCAGGAGGGACTTTGACACTGAAGCTTTCTTT
d_call: TRBD1; j_call: TRBJ2-7; clone_size: .; v_call: TRBV6-1; cdr3_aa: CASRRTGEREQYF; cdr3_nt: TGTGCCAGCCGACGGACAGGGGAGCGTGAGCAGTACTTC
d_call: TRBD1; j_call: TRBJ1-2; clone_size: .; v_call: TRBV18; cdr3_aa: CASSPQGEGARIGYTF; cdr3_nt: TGTGCCAGCTCACCACAGGGCGAGGGGGCCCGGATTGGCTACACCTTC
d_call: .; j_call: TRBJ1-3; clone_size: .; v_call: TRBV18; cdr3_aa: CASSPGGSSGNTIYF; cdr3_nt: TGTGCCAGCTCACCAGGCGGTAGCTCTGGAAACACCATATATTTT
d_call: .; j_call: TRBJ1-5; clone_size: once; v_call: TRBV6-2/TRBV6-3; cdr3_aa: CASSYTRARQPQHF; cdr3_nt: TGTGCCAGCAGTTACACGAGGGCTCGTCAGCCCCAGCATTTT
d_call: .; j_call: TRBJ1-2; clone_size: once; v_call: TRBV12-3/TRBV12-4; cdr3_aa: CASSLVANYGYTF; cdr3_nt: TGTGCCAGCAGTTTGGTTGCTAACTATGGCTACACCTTC